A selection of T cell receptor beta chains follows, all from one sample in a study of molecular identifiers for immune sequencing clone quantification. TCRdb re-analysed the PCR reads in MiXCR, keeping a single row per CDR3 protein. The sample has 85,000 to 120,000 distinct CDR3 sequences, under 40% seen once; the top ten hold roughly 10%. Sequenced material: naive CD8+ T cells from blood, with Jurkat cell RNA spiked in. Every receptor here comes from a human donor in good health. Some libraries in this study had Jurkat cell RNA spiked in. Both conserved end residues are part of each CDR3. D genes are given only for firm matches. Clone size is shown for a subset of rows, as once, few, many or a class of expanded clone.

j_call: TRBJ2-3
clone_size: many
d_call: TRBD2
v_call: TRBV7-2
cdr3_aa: CASSLMGTSGRYGADTQYF
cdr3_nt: TGTGCCAGCAGCTTAATGGGGACTAGCGGGAGATACGGGGCAGATACGCAGTATTTT

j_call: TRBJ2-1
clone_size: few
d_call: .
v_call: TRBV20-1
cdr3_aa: CSAIGVSSYNEQFF
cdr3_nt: TGCAGTGCTATCGGGGTGAGCTCCTACAATGAGCAGTTCTTC

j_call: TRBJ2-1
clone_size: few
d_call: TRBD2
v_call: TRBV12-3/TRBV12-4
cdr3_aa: CASSSTPSGRDNEQFF
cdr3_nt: TGTGCCAGCAGTTCCACCCCTAGCGGGAGGGACAATGAGCAGTTCTTC

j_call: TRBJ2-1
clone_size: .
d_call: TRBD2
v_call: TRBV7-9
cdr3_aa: CASSATSGATYNEQFF
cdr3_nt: TGTGCCAGCAGCGCTACTAGCGGGGCTACCTACAATGAGCAGTTCTTC

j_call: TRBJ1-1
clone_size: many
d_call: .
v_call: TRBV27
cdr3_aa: CASSRGTEAFF
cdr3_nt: TGTGCCAGCAGTCGGGGGACTGAAGCTTTCTTT

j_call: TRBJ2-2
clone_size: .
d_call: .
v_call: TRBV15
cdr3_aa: CATSPLGGELFF
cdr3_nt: TGTGCCACCAGCCCCCTGGGGGGGGAGCTGTTTTTT

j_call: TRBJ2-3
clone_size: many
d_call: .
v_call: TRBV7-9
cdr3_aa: CASSHLRGDEYF
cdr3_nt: TGTGCCAGCAGCCATCTGAGAGGGGATGAGTATTTT

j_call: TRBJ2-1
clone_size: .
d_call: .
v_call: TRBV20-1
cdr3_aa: CSVSGPYNEQLF
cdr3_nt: TGCAGTGTATCCGGCCCTTACAATGAGCAGCTCTTC

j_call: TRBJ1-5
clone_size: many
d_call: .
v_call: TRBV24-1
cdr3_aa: CATSDSEHSNQPQHF
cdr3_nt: TGTGCCACCAGTGATTCAGAGCATAGCAATCAGCCCCAGCATTTT

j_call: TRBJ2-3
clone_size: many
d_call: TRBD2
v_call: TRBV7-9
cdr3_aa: CASSPGTSGRRTDTQYF
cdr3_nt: TGTGCCAGCAGCCCAGGGACTAGCGGGAGACGAACAGATACGCAGTATTTT

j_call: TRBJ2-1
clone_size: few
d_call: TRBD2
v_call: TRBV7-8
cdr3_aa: CASSLGSTSGFF
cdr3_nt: TGTGCCAGCAGCTTAGGGTCGACTAGCGGATTCTTC

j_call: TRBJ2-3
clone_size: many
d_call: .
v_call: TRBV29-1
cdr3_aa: CSVVGGGTDTQYF
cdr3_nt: TGCAGCGTTGTAGGCGGGGGCACAGATACGCAGTATTTT

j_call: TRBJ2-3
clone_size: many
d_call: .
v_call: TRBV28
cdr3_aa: CASNPTGDTQYF
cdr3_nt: TGTGCCAGCAATCCGACGGGAGATACGCAGTATTTT

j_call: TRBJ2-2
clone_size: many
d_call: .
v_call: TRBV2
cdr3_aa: CASSAPGSNTGELFF
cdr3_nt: TGTGCCAGCAGTGCTCCCGGATCGAACACCGGGGAGCTGTTTTTT

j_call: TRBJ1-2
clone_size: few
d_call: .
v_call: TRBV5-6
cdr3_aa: CASSPGHLYGYTF
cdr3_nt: TGTGCCAGCAGTCCGGGACACCTGTATGGCTACACCTTC

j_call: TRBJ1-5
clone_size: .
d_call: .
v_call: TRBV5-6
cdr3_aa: CASSPGQRNQPQQF
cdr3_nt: TGTGCCAGCAGCCCCGGACAGCGCAATCAGCCCCAGCAATTT

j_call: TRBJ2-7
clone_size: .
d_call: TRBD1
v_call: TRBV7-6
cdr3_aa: CASSVGQGDYEQYF
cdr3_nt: TGTGCCAGCAGCGTAGGACAGGGGGACTACGAGCAGTACTTC

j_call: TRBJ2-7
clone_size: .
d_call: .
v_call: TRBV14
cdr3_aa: CASSRWDLQDEQYF
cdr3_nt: TGTGCCAGCAGCCGCTGGGACCTCCAGGACGAGCAGTACTTC

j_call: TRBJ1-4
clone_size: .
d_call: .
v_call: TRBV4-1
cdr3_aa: CASSQAKDRINEKLFF
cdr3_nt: TGCGCCAGCAGCCAAGCAAAGGACCGAATTAATGAAAAACTGTTTTTT

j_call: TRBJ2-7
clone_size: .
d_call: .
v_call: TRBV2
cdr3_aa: CASSPGANYKQYF
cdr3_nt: TGTGCCAGCAGCCCGGGGGCCAACTACAAGCAGTACTTC

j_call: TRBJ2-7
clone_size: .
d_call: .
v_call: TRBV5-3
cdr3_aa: CASSPGTAFYEQYF
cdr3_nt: TGTGCCAGCAGTCCCGGGACGGCTTTTTACGAGCAGTACTTC

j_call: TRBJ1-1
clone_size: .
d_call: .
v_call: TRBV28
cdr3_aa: CSCSFPNTEAFF
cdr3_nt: TGTTCCTGCAGTTTCCCGAACACTGAAGCTTTCTTT

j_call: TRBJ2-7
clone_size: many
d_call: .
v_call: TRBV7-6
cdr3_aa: CASSPKTSSYEQYF
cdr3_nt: TGTGCCAGCAGCCCTAAGACTAGCTCCTACGAGCAGTACTTC

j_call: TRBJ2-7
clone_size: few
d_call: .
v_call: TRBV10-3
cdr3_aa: CAISELFDYEQYF
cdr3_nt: TGTGCCATCAGTGAGTTATTTGATTACGAGCAGTACTTC

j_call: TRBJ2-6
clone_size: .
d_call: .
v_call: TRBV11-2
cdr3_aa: CASSLGGNVLTF
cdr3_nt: TGTGCCAGCAGCTTAGGGGGTAACGTCCTGACTTTC

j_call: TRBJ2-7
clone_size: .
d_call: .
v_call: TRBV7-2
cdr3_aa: CASRPLAGGSYEQYF
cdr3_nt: TGTGCCAGTAGACCCCTAGCAGGAGGGTCCTACGAGCAGTACTTC

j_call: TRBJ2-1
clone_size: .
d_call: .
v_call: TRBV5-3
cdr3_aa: CASSPGGSYNELFF
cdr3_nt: TGTGCCAGCAGCCCTGGCGGGTCTTACAATGAGCTGTTCTTC

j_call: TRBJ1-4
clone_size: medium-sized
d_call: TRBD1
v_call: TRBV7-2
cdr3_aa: CASSIAGGYNEKLFF
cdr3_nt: TGTGCCAGCAGCATAGCAGGGGGTTACAATGAAAAACTGTTTTTT

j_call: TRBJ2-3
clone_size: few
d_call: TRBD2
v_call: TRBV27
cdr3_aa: CASSVGPLYLAGGSDTQYF
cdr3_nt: TGTGCCAGCAGCGTAGGTCCCCTCTACCTAGCGGGAGGGTCAGATACGCAGTATTTT

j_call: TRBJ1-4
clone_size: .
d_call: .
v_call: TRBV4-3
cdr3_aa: CASSHARVNEKLFF
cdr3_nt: TGCGCCAGCAGCCATGCGAGGGTAAATGAAAAACTGTTTTTT

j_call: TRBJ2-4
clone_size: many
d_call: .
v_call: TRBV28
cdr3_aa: CASSSWLTDSKNIQYF
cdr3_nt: TGTGCCAGCAGTTCGTGGCTCACCGACTCCAAAAACATTCAGTACTTC

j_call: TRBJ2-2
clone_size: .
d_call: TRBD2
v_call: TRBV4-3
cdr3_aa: CASSHRGAGELFF
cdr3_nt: TGCGCCAGCAGCCATCGGGGGGCCGGGGAGCTGTTTTTT

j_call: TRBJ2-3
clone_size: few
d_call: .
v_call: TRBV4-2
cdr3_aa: CASSQGYFSTDTQYF
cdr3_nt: TGTGCCAGCAGCCAGGGCTACTTTAGCACAGATACGCAGTATTTT

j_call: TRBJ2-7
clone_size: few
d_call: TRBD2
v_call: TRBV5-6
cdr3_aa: CASSLAGAGRGYEQYF
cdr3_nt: TGTGCCAGCAGCTTGGCCGGAGCGGGAAGGGGTTACGAGCAGTACTTC

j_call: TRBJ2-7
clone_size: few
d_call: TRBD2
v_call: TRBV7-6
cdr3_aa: CASSLSEASGSISEQYF
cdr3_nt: TGTGCCAGCAGCCTCTCCGAGGCTAGCGGGAGTATTAGCGAGCAGTACTTC

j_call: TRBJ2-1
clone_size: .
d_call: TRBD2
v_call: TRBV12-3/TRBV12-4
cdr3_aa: CASSGSGYEQFF
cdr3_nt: TGTGCCAGCAGTGGTAGCGGGTATGAGCAGTTCTTC

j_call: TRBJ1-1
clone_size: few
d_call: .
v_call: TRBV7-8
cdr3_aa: CASSFARAYAEAFF
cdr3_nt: TGTGCCAGCAGCTTTGCCAGGGCTTACGCTGAAGCTTTCTTT

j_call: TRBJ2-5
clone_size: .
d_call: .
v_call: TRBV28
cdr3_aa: CASMGGAELETQYF
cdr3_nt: TGTGCCAGCATGGGCGGGGCAGAGTTGGAGACCCAGTACTTC

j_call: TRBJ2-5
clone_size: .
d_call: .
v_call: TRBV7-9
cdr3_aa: CASSLYPPAAQETQTF
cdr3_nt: TGTGCCAGCAGCTTATATCCCCCCGCAGCCCAAGAGACCCAGACCTTC

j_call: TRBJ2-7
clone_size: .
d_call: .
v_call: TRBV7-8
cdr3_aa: CASSIAGPTGYEQYF
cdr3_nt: TGTGCCAGCAGCATTGCTGGGCCCACCGGCTACGAGCAGTACTTC

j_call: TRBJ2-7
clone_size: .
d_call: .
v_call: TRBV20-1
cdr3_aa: CSAFYPGRTYEQYF
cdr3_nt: TGCAGTGCGTTCTACCCGGGACGAACCTACGAGCAGTACTTC

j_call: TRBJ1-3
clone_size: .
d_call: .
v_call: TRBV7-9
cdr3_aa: CASSLALGGSGNTIYF
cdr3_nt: TGTGCCAGCAGCTTAGCCCTGGGGGGTTCGGGAAACACCATATATTTT

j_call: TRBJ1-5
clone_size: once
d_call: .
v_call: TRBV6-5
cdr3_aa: CASRELGARAPLHF
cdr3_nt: TGTGCCAGCAGAGAACTCGGGGCGCGGGCGCCCCTGCATTTT

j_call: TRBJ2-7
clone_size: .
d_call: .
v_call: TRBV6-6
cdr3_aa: CASSYSYREGYEQYF
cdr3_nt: TGTGCCAGCAGTTACTCATACAGGGAAGGGTACGAGCAGTACTTC

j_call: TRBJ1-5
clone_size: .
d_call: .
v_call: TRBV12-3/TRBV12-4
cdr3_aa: CASSLGGLQPQHF
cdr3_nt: TGTGCCAGCAGTTTAGGGGGGCTTCAGCCCCAGCATTTT

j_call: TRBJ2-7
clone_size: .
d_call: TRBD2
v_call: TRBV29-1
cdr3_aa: CSVEGTSDSHYERYF
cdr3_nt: TGCAGCGTTGAAGGCACTAGCGACTCCCACTACGAGCGGTACTTC

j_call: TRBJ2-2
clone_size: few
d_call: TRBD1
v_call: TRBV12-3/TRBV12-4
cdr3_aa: CASSVRDRVWTNTGELFF
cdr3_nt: TGTGCCAGCAGTGTCCGGGACAGGGTTTGGACGAACACCGGGGAGCTGTTTTTT

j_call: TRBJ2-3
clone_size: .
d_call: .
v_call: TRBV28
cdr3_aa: CASSFTDTLYF
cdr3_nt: TGTGCCAGCAGTTTCACAGATACGCTGTATTTT

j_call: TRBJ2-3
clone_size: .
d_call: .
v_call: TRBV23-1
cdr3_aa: CASSRLVRRYAVF
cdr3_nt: TGCGCCAGCAGTCGTCTAGTTCGGAGATACGCAGTATTT

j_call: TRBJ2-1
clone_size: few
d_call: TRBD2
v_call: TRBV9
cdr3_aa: CASSPSGNSYNEQFF
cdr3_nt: TGTGCCAGCAGTCCAAGCGGGAACTCCTACAATGAGCAGTTCTTC

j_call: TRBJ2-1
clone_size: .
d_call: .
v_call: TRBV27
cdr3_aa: CASTPTFSYNEQFF
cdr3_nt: TGTGCCAGCACCCCGACTTTCTCCTACAATGAGCAGTTCTTC

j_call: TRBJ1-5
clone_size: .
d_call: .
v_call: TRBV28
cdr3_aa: CASSWVGQPQHF
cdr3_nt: TGTGCCAGCAGTTGGGTAGGTCAGCCCCAGCATTTT